These T cell receptor beta chains were read from a single sample in a study of regulatory T cells in long-lasting Graves disease. TCRdb used MiXCR to reprocess the multiplex PCR reads, holding one entry per CDR3 protein. The sample has over 650,000 distinct CDR3 sequences; 30% are singletons. The source material was peripheral blood mononuclear cells (PBMCs), sampled when the disease was refractory, from a patient treated with antithyroid drugs. These receptors were taken from a female donor with Graves disease. Each CDR3 is given with its conserved first and last residue. The D gene is left open where the match is weak. Only part of the rows carry a size: once, few, many, or a class if the clone is expanded.

D: NA
J: TRBJ1-1
V: TRBV29-1
size: NA
CDR3: CSVTGWLNTEAFF
DNA: TGCAGCGTTACAGGGTGGTTGAACACTGAAGCTTTCTTT

D: NA
J: TRBJ2-7
V: TRBV6-5
size: NA
CDR3: CASSYSGVSYEQYF
DNA: TGTGCCAGCAGTTACTCGGGGGTCTCCTACGAGCAGTACTTC

D: NA
J: TRBJ1-6
V: TRBV7-3
size: NA
CDR3: CASSFSPGTSSYNSPLHF
DNA: TGTGCCAGCAGCTTCTCCCCGGGAACAAGCTCCTATAATTCACCCCTCCACTTT

D: NA
J: TRBJ1-1
V: TRBV28
size: few
CDR3: CASSRGALGTEAFF
DNA: TGTGCCAGCAGTCGAGGGGCCCTGGGCACTGAAGCTTTCTTT

D: TRBD1
J: TRBJ1-2
V: TRBV29-1
size: few
CDR3: CSVTGTGSGNGYTF
DNA: TGCAGCGTAACCGGGACAGGGTCTGGGAATGGCTACACCTTC

D: NA
J: TRBJ2-5
V: TRBV2
size: NA
CDR3: CASPPSLNRETQYF
DNA: TGTGCCAGCCCCCCCTCCCTGAACCGGGAGACCCAGTACTTC

D: NA
J: TRBJ2-5
V: TRBV29-1
size: NA
CDR3: CSVEGGLLGGETQYF
DNA: TGCAGCGTTGAAGGGGGGCTTTTAGGGGGAGAGACCCAGTACTTC

D: NA
J: TRBJ2-2
V: TRBV12-3/TRBV12-4
size: NA
CDR3: CASPIQTNTGELFF
DNA: TGTGCCAGCCCGATTCAGACGAACACCGGGGAGCTGTTTTTT

D: NA
J: TRBJ1-4
V: TRBV27
size: NA
CDR3: CASSSSGLHEKLFF
DNA: TGTGCCAGCAGTTCCTCCGGGCTCCATGAAAAACTGTTTTTT

D: TRBD1
J: TRBJ2-7
V: TRBV12-5
size: NA
CDR3: CASGLVLTRQGSYEQYF
DNA: TGTGCTAGTGGTTTGGTTTTAACCAGACAGGGTTCCTACGAGCAGTACTTC

D: TRBD1
J: TRBJ1-6
V: TRBV27
size: few
CDR3: CASSFRTGGHNSPLHF
DNA: TGTGCCAGCAGTTTCCGGACAGGGGGCCATAATTCACCCCTCCACTTT

D: NA
J: TRBJ1-3
V: TRBV12-5
size: NA
CDR3: CASGHGRTSGNTIYF
DNA: TGTGCTAGTGGCCATGGACGGACCTCTGGAAACACCATATATTTT

D: TRBD2
J: TRBJ2-7
V: TRBV12-3/TRBV12-4
size: NA
CDR3: CASSFGREAREQYF
DNA: TGTGCCAGCAGTTTCGGGCGGGAGGCTCGCGAGCAGTACTTC

D: NA
J: TRBJ1-1
V: TRBV19
size: NA
CDR3: CASSIRGLGTEAFF
DNA: TGTGCCAGTAGTATTAGGGGATTGGGCACTGAAGCTTTCTTT

D: NA
J: TRBJ1-1
V: TRBV27
size: NA
CDR3: CASSLSLPGRASTEAFF
DNA: TGTGCCAGCAGTTTATCCCTTCCGGGGAGGGCTAGCACTGAAGCTTTCTTT

D: NA
J: TRBJ2-5
V: TRBV10-2
size: NA
CDR3: CATPQETQYF
DNA: TGCGCCACCCCCCAAGAGACCCAGTACTTC

D: NA
J: TRBJ1-1
V: TRBV7-9
size: NA
CDR3: CASSPTGSSTEAFF
DNA: TGTGCCAGCAGCCCTACAGGGTCATCCACTGAAGCTTTCTTT

D: NA
J: TRBJ1-5
V: TRBV6-2/TRBV6-3
size: NA
CDR3: CGSSYSGMSNQPQHF
DNA: TGTGGCAGCAGTTACTCGGGAATGAGCAATCAGCCCCAGCATTTT

D: TRBD1
J: TRBJ1-2
V: TRBV6-1
size: many
CDR3: CASRRDRAGYTF
DNA: TGTGCCAGCAGAAGAGACAGGGCTGGCTACACCTTC

D: NA
J: TRBJ1-1
V: TRBV28
size: NA
CDR3: CASSLSRSEAFF
DNA: TGTGCCAGCAGTTTATCCCGGTCAGAAGCTTTCTTT

D: TRBD1
J: TRBJ1-1
V: TRBV6-1
size: few
CDR3: CASSGAGTGYRPAFF
DNA: TGTGCCAGCAGTGGAGCCGGGACAGGGTATAGACCAGCTTTCTTT

D: NA
J: TRBJ1-6
V: TRBV6-2/TRBV6-3
size: many
CDR3: CASSYSRNEGYSPLHF
DNA: TGTGCCAGCAGTTACTCGAGGAATGAAGGGTACTCACCCCTCCACTTT

D: NA
J: TRBJ2-7
V: TRBV19
size: NA
CDR3: CASSQTPGYEQYF
DNA: TGTGCCAGTAGTCAGACCCCCGGCTACGAGCAGTACTTC

D: TRBD1
J: TRBJ1-5
V: TRBV12-3/TRBV12-4
size: many
CDR3: CASRETGTGNQPQHF
DNA: TGTGCCAGCAGGGAAACCGGGACAGGGAATCAGCCCCAGCATTTT

D: TRBD2
J: TRBJ2-2
V: TRBV28
size: NA
CDR3: CAGSRGSGLASTGELFF
DNA: TGTGCCGGCAGCCGGGGGAGCGGACTAGCGAGCACCGGGGAGCTGTTTTTT

D: TRBD1
J: TRBJ1-1
V: TRBV7-2
size: many
CDR3: CASSPPTGSRAEAFF
DNA: TGTGCCAGCAGCCCGCCGACAGGGAGTAGGGCTGAAGCTTTCTTT

D: NA
J: TRBJ2-4
V: TRBV12-3/TRBV12-4
size: NA
CDR3: CASSLGHGINF
DNA: TGTGCCAGCAGTTTAGGCCATGGGATAAACTTC

D: NA
J: TRBJ2-5
V: TRBV7-9
size: NA
CDR3: CASIGEEYQETQYF
DNA: TGTGCCAGCATCGGGGAGGAGTACCAAGAGACCCAGTACTTC

D: TRBD2
J: TRBJ2-5
V: TRBV29-1
size: NA
CDR3: CSVEMASGSWETQYF
DNA: TGCAGCGTTGAGATGGCTAGCGGGAGTTGGGAGACCCAGTACTTC

D: NA
J: TRBJ1-4
V: TRBV5-1
size: few
CDR3: CASSLVGAREKLFF
DNA: TGCGCCAGCAGCTTGGTAGGGGCGCGGGAAAAACTGTTTTTT

D: NA
J: TRBJ1-5
V: TRBV6-1
size: NA
CDR3: CASSESGGRNQPQHF
DNA: TGTGCCAGCAGTGAGTCTGGGGGCCGCAATCAGCCCCAGCATTTT

D: NA
J: TRBJ2-2
V: TRBV3-1
size: few
CDR3: CASSTGHRATGELFF
DNA: TGTGCCAGCAGCACGGGACATAGGGCCACCGGGGAGCTGTTTTTT

D: NA
J: TRBJ1-2
V: TRBV12-3/TRBV12-4
size: few
CDR3: CASSRTDAGYTF
DNA: TGTGCCAGCAGTCGTACGGACGCCGGCTACACCTTC

D: NA
J: TRBJ1-4
V: TRBV7-9
size: NA
CDR3: CASSLEAGRNEKLFF
DNA: TGTGCCAGCAGCTTAGAAGCGGGGAGAAATGAAAAACTGTTTTTT

D: NA
J: TRBJ1-1
V: TRBV7-9
size: NA
CDR3: CASSLNRGPTEAFF
DNA: TGTGCCAGCAGCTTAAACCGCGGGCCCACTGAAGCTTTCTTT

D: TRBD2
J: TRBJ2-7
V: TRBV25-1
size: NA
CDR3: CASSVLAGGSGYEQYF
DNA: TGTGCCAGCAGTGTGCTAGCGGGGGGTTCGGGCTACGAGCAGTACTTC

D: NA
J: TRBJ1-5
V: TRBV5-1
size: NA
CDR3: CASSFDGINQPQHF
DNA: TGCGCCAGCAGCTTCGACGGAATCAATCAGCCCCAGCATTTT

D: TRBD1
J: TRBJ1-5
V: TRBV19
size: few
CDR3: CASSITGTGVRPNQPQHF
DNA: TGTGCCAGTAGTATAACCGGGACAGGGGTTAGGCCCAATCAGCCCCAGCATTTT

D: TRBD1
J: TRBJ2-7
V: TRBV29-1
size: NA
CDR3: CSVLQGASGEQYF
DNA: TGCAGCGTCTTACAGGGGGCTAGTGGCGAGCAGTACTTC

D: TRBD1
J: TRBJ2-7
V: TRBV6-2/TRBV6-3
size: NA
CDR3: CASSPNRGWGTGAYEQYF
DNA: TGTGCCAGCAGTCCCAATAGGGGCTGGGGGACAGGGGCCTACGAGCAGTACTTC